Sequencing of this TCR beta chain was carried out in a study of blood T cell repertoires in COVID-19. In the study overall: The cDNA or gDNA used as material had been derived from T cells, B-cell-depleted T cells, or PBMCs.

Authors' processing steps: Amplifying reference gene primers gave estimates of nucleated cell counts. The repertoire was sequenced with immunoSEQ multiplex PCR; TCRdb's copy has only in-frame clones and lacks some. The DNA gave D and trimming, while V, J and clone size come from that table. The repertoire holds roughly 200,000 clones, 75% to 90% seen once, with around 6.9% in the top ten. The germline V gene has CDR1 SGHDN and CDR2 FVKESK. The CDR3 extends over 15 amino acids. Trimming left V 3 bases short and J 5 bases short, with 14 bases between. The receptor comes from a man in his 60s with acute or convalescent COVID-19. Sequencing was carried out using peripheral blood. The V call is TRBV14, the J call TRBJ2-1, with D maybe TRBD2 (6 bases). The CDR3 DNA is TGTGCCAGCAGCCAGAGGCTAGCGCGAAACAATGAGCAGTTCTTC. Translated, it gives CASSQRLARNNEQFF.